Below, 9 T cell receptor beta chains from the same sample are listed, as sequenced in a study of neurological immune-mediated disorders. One entry per CDR3 protein results from TCRdb running MiXCR on the 5' RACE reads. The sample lists 72,000 or so distinct CDR3 sequences; about 15% were seen once. Sequencing used PBMCs. The receptors originated from a woman aged 40-49 years in good health.

This clonotype came up many times. The genes are TRBV12-3 or TRBV12-4 and TRBJ1-1, with 7 bases aligning to TRBD1. The junction had 6 bases not matched to a gene; V was cut back by 3 bases and J by 11 bases. The CDR3 loop spans 12 amino acids. The CDR3: CASSFKGAPAFF. CDR3 DNA: TGTGCCAGCAGTTTTAAGGGGGCGCCGGCTTTCTTT.

The chain recombines TRBV6-5 with TRBJ2-1; 14 positions match TRBD2. This CDR3 region has 15 residues. Germline assignment: CDR1 MNHEY and CDR2 SVGAGI. Losses at the gene ends were 7 bases for V and 7 bases for J; bases not matched to a gene: 6. The CDR3 coding sequence is TGTGCCAGCACGTTGGGACTAGCGGGAGATAATGAGCAGTTCTTC. It translates to CASTLGLAGDNEQFF.

The gene calls are TRBV20-1 and TRBJ1-5; TRBD1 matches at 9 bases. The ends lost 3 bases at V and 7 bases at J; junction bases unmatched: 7. Germline-derived CDR1 and CDR2 are DFQATT and SNEGSKA (reference sequence). This CDR3 is 14 amino acids long. CDR3 DNA: TGCAGTGCTAGGGACGGCACAGGGGGCCAGCCCCAGCATTTT. Translation gives CSARDGTGGQPQHF.

This clonotype was counted many times. The chain recombines TRBV5-1 with TRBJ1-5; TRBD1 aligns across 8 bases. This CDR3 spans 14 amino acids. Germline V gives CDR1 SGHRS, CDR2 YFSETQ. V was pared by 7 bases and J by 3 bases, with 6 bases of the junction left unmatched. The CDR3 coding sequence is TGCGCCAGCCCTTGGGACAGGAACAATCAGCCCCAGCATTTT. This encodes CASPWDRNNQPQHF. Complete variable domain (other parts from reference TRBV5-1 and TRBJ1-5): KAGVTQTPRYLIKTRGQQVTLSCSPISGHRSVSWYQQTPGQGLQFLFEYFSETQRNKGNFPGRFSGRQFSNSRSEMNVSTLELGDSALYLCASPWDRNNQPQHFGDGTRLSIL.

This clonotype was recorded at least ten times. The gene calls are TRBV2 and TRBJ2-7, with D possibly being TRBD1 (6 bases). The CDR3 consists of 15 residues. Germline values: CDR1 SNHLY, CDR2 FYNNEI. Trimming cost V 3 bases and J 2 bases, with 14 bases left between them. The chain's CDR3 is CASSEQTGLPYEQYV. CDR3 nucleotide sequence: TGTGCCAGCAGTGAGCAAACAGGGTTGCCCTACGAGCAGTACGTC.

The chain uses TRBV2 and TRBJ2-3; 10 bases match TRBD2. In germline, CDR1 is SNHLY, CDR2 FYNNEI. The CDR3 loop spans 15 amino acids. V was pared by 6 bases and J by 4 bases, with 7 bases of the junction left unmatched. The chain's CDR3 is CASRPTSGSADTQYF. Here the CDR3 DNA reads TGTGCCAGCAGGCCGACTAGCGGGTCAGCAGATACGCAGTATTTT.

In its sample, this clonotype was seen many times. The V call is TRBV7-2, the J call TRBJ2-2; 9 bases are shared with TRBD1. V trimming: 1 base; J trimming: 6 bases; junction bases outside the gene matches: 12. This CDR3 has 18 amino acids. Germline CDR1 reads SGHTA; CDR2 reads FQGNSA. The CDR3 here is CASSLGAGQGIIAGELFF. CDR3 sequence (DNA): TGTGCCAGCAGCTTAGGGGCGGGACAGGGAATCATTGCCGGGGAGCTGTTTTTT.

In this sample, this clonotype turned up many times. DNA of the CDR3: TGTGCCAGCAGCCCCCGGGGGGGCATCCCCGAAAAACTGTTTTTT. This sequence encodes CASSPRGGIPEKLFF. The chain has TRBV7-2 and TRBJ1-4; D may be TRBD1 (6 bases). V shed 5 bases and J shed 8 bases, with 18 bases lying between them. CDR3 length: 15 residues. Germline V gives CDR1 SGHTA, CDR2 FQGNSA.

At least ten counts were recorded for this clonotype. This chain uses TRBV24-1 with TRBJ2-1, with a possible D match to TRBD2 (5 bases). V gave up 7 bases and J gave up 8 bases, with 11 bases separating them. The germline CDR1 and CDR2 sequences are KGHDR and SFDVKD. The CDR3 totals 12 residues. As DNA, the CDR3 is TGTGCCACCAGCGACGCCGGGGATGAGCAGTTCTTC. Amino acids: CATSDAGDEQFF.